One TCR beta chain is described in this entry. The CDR3 runs 15 residues. Germline CDR1 and CDR2: SNHLY and FYNNEI. The V end was cut by 0 bases, the J end by 9 bases, with 15 bases between. Patients were excluded for autoimmune disease history or systemic immunosuppression. Repertoires were generated with immunoSEQ multiplex PCR, while TCRdb's copy carries only in-frame clones and drops some. Of tens of thousands of clones in the sample, roughly 90% are singletons; the top ten hold over 8%. These data are taken from a study of OX40 agonist ivuxolimab in advanced cancers. The wider study: Ivuxolimab, which is an agonistic anti-OX40 (CD134) antibody, was administered to the patients.

The chain links TRBV2 to TRBJ2-1, with a possible D match to TRBD1 (7 bases). The sample in question was CD4+ or CD8+ T cells sorted from blood, obtained in a trial of the OX40 agonist ivuxolimab. This TCR derives from an adult with an advanced solid tumor such as melanoma, head and neck, liver or kidney cancer. The CDR3 nucleotides are TGTGCCAGCAGTGAAGCCAACAGGGGAGGTTTTGAGCAGTTCTTC. Its translation: CASSEANRGGFEQFF.